Following are 25 T cell receptor beta chains from one sample sequenced in a study of blood T cells in healthy people across ages. Primed by a sample-barcoded 5' primer and a J-beta primer mix, a second PCR proceeded for roughly 7 to 11 cycles. TCRdb called the 5' RACE reads again in MiXCR, with one record for every CDR3 protein. The sample holds roughly 1,100,000 distinct CDR3 sequences, less than 25% seen once. The sample was also reused in another study, on T cells of mothers and their children.

The sample was blood. These receptors originate from a girl aged 2-10 years in good health.

CDR3 amino acids: CSVGGRSVPEAFF. As DNA, the CDR3 is TGCAGCGTGGGGGGGCGTTCTGTCCCTGAAGCTTTCTTT. V and J are TRBV29-1 and TRBJ1-1; D might be TRBD1 (6 bases). Per germline, CDR1 SQVTM and CDR2 ANQGSEA. The CDR3 has 13 amino acids. V was shortened by 6 bases and J by 6 bases, with 17 bases between the two germline ends. The full variable domain, with the rest looked up from reference TRBV29-1 and TRBJ1-1, is SAVISQKPSRDICQRGTSLTIQCQVDSQVTMMFWYRQQPGQSLTLIATANQGSEATYESGFVIDKFPISRPNLTFSTLTVSNMSPEDSSIYLCSVGGRSVPEAFFGQGTRLTVV.

This clonotype was detected only a few times. The rearrangement links TRBV4-1 to TRBJ2-5, with D hard to call. The J call could be wrong; TRBJ2-1 is a better fit for the DNA end. Germline-derived CDR1 and CDR2 are MGHRA and YSYEKL. This CDR3 has 14 amino acids. CDR3 in amino acids: CASSQLSNRDEQFF. DNA for the CDR3: TGCGCCAGCAGCCAATTATCTAATAGGGATGAGCAGTTCTTC.

This clonotype came up a few times. This chain links TRBV3-1 with TRBJ2-7; D possibly corresponds to TRBD2 (5 bases). The CDR3 runs to 15 residues. Germline values: CDR1 LGHDT, CDR2 YNNKEL (reference sequence). V lost 0 bases to trimming and J lost 0 bases, with 9 bases between them. The chain's CDR3 is CASSQDEGSSYEQYF. DNA of the CDR3: TGTGCCAGCAGCCAAGATGAAGGGAGCTCCTACGAGCAGTACTTC.

This clonotype turned up a few times. The chain links TRBV20-1 to TRBJ2-1; 8 bases line up with TRBD1. The germline gives CDR1 DFQATT, CDR2 SNEGSKA (reference sequence). The CDR3 runs 14 residues. J was trimmed by 3 bases and V by 5 bases; bases with no gene match: 6. CDR3 loop: CSAGQTGDYNEQFF. CDR3 bases: TGCAGTGCTGGACAGACAGGGGACTACAATGAGCAGTTCTTC.

The chain is built from TRBV29-1 and TRBJ2-6; D ambiguous. The length of the CDR3 is 15 residues. With 4 bases removed from V and 2 bases from J, the gap between germline ends came to 12 bases. Germline V CDR1 and CDR2: SQVTM, ANQGSEA. The CDR3 sequence is CSVARRFPGANVLTF. The CDR3 nucleotides read TGCAGCGTTGCGCGGCGATTCCCTGGGGCCAACGTCCTGACTTTC.

This chain links TRBV29-1 with TRBJ2-1; 8 bases line up with TRBD1. The junction had 3 bases not matched to a gene; V was cut back by 4 bases and J by 4 bases. The CDR3 consists of 13 residues. From germline, CDR1 is SQVTM and CDR2 ANQGSEA. The CDR3 coding sequence is TGCAGCGTTGTTTGGACAGGGTACAATGAGCAGTTCTTC. Its protein product is CSVVWTGYNEQFF.

The chain uses TRBV29-1 and TRBJ2-7; D may be TRBD1 or TRBD2 (5 bases each). This CDR3 is 15 amino acids long. V gave up 6 bases and J gave up 3 bases, with 21 bases separating them. CDR1 SQVTM and CDR2 ANQGSEA come from the germline V gene. CDR3 nucleotides: TGCAGCGTCCACAGTGCCGGGACGGAACACTACGAGCAGTACTTC. Its protein product is CSVHSAGTEHYEQYF.

The chain has TRBV9 and TRBJ2-3; 9 bases line up with TRBD2. The germline gives CDR1 SGDLS, CDR2 YYNGEE. With V trimmed by 0 bases and J by 2 bases, 7 bases remained unmatched. The CDR3 length is 17 residues. CDR3 coding DNA: TGTGCCAGCAGCGTAGTGGGTAGCGGGGGACCCACAGATACGCAGTATTTT. Amino acid sequence: CASSVVGSGGPTDTQYF. Variable domain in full (rest from reference TRBV9 and TRBJ2-3): DSGVTQTPKHLITATGQRVTLRCSPRSGDLSVYWYQQSLDQGLQFLIQYYNGEERAKGNILERFSAQQFPDLHSELNLSSLELGDSALYFCASSVVGSGGPTDTQYFGPGTRLTVL.

V and J are TRBV6-1 and TRBJ1-2; D is unresolved. CDR1 and CDR2 from the germline V gene are MNHNS and SASEGT. The CDR3 has 16 residues. Trimming took off 7 bases at V and 0 bases at J, with 18 bases between the two ends. CDR3 in amino acids: CASKPNVGFTNYGYTF. CDR3 bases: TGTGCCAGCAAACCAAATGTGGGTTTTACTAACTATGGCTACACCTTC.

This chain joins TRBV7-9 and TRBJ2-1; D perhaps matches TRBD1 (6 bases). The DNA end is a closer match to TRBJ2-7, so the J assignment may be wrong. The CDR3 is 14 residues long. The germline CDR1 and CDR2 sequences are SEHNR and FQNEAQ (reference sequence). CDR3 sequence (DNA): TGTGCCAGCAGCACCTCCGGACAGTCCTACGAGCAGTACTTC. Amino acids: CASSTSGQSYEQYF.

The chain carries TRBV28 and TRBJ2-5; D is ambiguous. V shed 8 bases and J shed 0 bases, with 13 bases lying between them. Germline CDR1 MDHEN, CDR2 SYDVKM. CDR3 length: 14 amino acids. CDR3 nucleotides: TGTGCCAGCTTTGGTTCGGGTTACCAAGAGACCCAGTACTTC. Protein sequence: CASFGSGYQETQYF.

The chain couples TRBV7-3 to TRBJ2-5, with 9 positions matching TRBD2. V gave up 5 bases and J gave up 2 bases; unmatched junction bases: 18. Germline-derived CDR1 and CDR2 are SGHTA and FQGTGA. The length of the CDR3 is 19 residues. The CDR3 protein is CASSPTGTSSGVGQETQYF. CDR3 nucleotide sequence: TGTGCCAGCAGCCCCACCGGGACTAGCTCCGGAGTGGGGCAAGAGACCCAGTACTTC.

V usage is TRBV29-1 and J usage is TRBJ1-1; 9 bases line up with TRBD1. The CDR3 runs 12 residues. V lost 5 bases and J lost 6; bases outside the gene matches: 4. Germline V lookup: CDR1 SQVTM, CDR2 ANQGSEA. Written as DNA, the CDR3 is TGCAGCGTTCGGGACAGGGAGGCTGAAGCTTTCTTT. Translation gives CSVRDREAEAFF.

This chain uses TRBV20-1 with TRBJ2-3, with TRBD2 as a possible D gene (5 bases). This CDR3 spans 13 amino acids. V was pared by 6 bases and J by 0 bases, with 10 bases between. CDR1 is DFQATT and CDR2 is SNEGSKA in the germline V gene (reference sequence). Here the CDR3 reads CSARSGSTDTQYF. CDR3 DNA sequence: TGCAGTGCCAGAAGCGGAAGCACAGATACGCAGTATTTT.

This clonotype came up a few times. The CDR3, as DNA: TGCAGCGTCCCCTCTAACTCGGGCCAACTCTCCTACGAGCAGTACTTC. The encoded protein is CSVPSNSGQLSYEQYF. This chain links TRBV29-1 with TRBJ2-7; D not certain. This CDR3 has 16 amino acids. Looked up from germline, CDR1 is SQVTM and CDR2 is ANQGSEA. With 6 bases removed from V and 0 bases from J, the gap between germline ends came to 21 bases.

The sample holds a few counts of this clonotype. The chain employs TRBV11-2 and TRBJ2-5; weak D call: TRBD1 (5 bases). Looked up from germline, CDR1 is SGHAT and CDR2 is FQNNGV. This CDR3 is built from 14 residues. Between the trimmed V and J ends, which lost 3 bases and 0 bases, there was a span of 8 bases. The CDR3 protein is CASSFQGNQETQYF. CDR3 in DNA: TGTGCCAGCAGCTTTCAGGGAAACCAAGAGACCCAGTACTTC. The full variable domain, in which reference TRBV11-2 and TRBJ2-5 provide the parts outside the CDR3, is EAGVAQSPRYKIIEKRQSVAFWCNPISGHATLYWYQQILGQGPKLLIQFQNNGVVDDSQLPKDRFSAERLKGVDSTLKIQPAKLEDSAVYLCASSFQGNQETQYFGPGTRLLVL.

This rearrangement joins TRBV6-1 to TRBJ2-5; 10 bases fit TRBD2. There are 13 residues in the CDR3. Germline lookup yields CDR1 MNHNS and CDR2 SASEGT. The CDR3 nucleotides read TGTGCGGCAGCGGGGGGGCCTCAAGAGACCCAGTACTTC. Translated, it gives CAAAGGPQETQYF.

The chain couples TRBV13 to TRBJ2-3; TRBD1 aligns across 7 bases. CDR1 and CDR2 (germline): PRHDT, FYEKMQ (reference sequence). There are 16 residues in the CDR3. The V and J ends lost 4 bases and 2 bases, in that order; junction bases with no gene match: 9. CDR3 sequence reads: CASSSELTGSTDTQYF. In nucleotides, the CDR3 is TGTGCCAGCAGCTCAGAATTGACAGGGTCCACAGATACGCAGTATTTT.

This clonotype was seen a handful of times. The J gene is TRBJ2-7, the V gene TRBV25-1; no firm D call. The CDR3 consists of 15 residues. Per germline, CDR1 MGHDK and CDR2 SYGVNS. V gave up 2 bases and J gave up 2 bases, with 13 bases separating them. The CDR3 spells CASSEASLDPYEQYF. CDR3 in DNA: TGTGCCAGCAGTGAAGCATCATTGGACCCCTACGAGCAGTACTTC.

On this clonotype: One end of the junction does not line up with germline, which may come from a read error. CDR3 DNA: TGTGCCAGCAGCTTAGCAGGGGGCGCCGAGGAAGCTCTCTTT. The encoded protein is CASSLAGGAEEALF. The V and J genes are TRBV7-2 and TRBJ1-1, with 7 bases that match TRBD1. Germline-derived CDR1 and CDR2 are SGHTA and FQGNSA. This CDR3 spans 14 amino acids.

This clonotype occurred a few times. The CDR3, as DNA: TGTGCCAGCAGCTTGGGGGACCTCACCGGGGAGCTGTTTTTT. It is translated as CASSLGDLTGELFF. V gene TRBV7-2 combines with J gene TRBJ2-2; D tentatively fits TRBD1 or TRBD2 (5 bases each). This CDR3 has 14 amino acids. Germline-derived CDR1 and CDR2 are SGHTA and FQGNSA. V was cut by 3 bases and J by 4 bases, with 9 bases left in between.

This clonotype was seen a few times. V is TRBV2 and J is TRBJ1-2; D gene ambiguous. This CDR3 is built from 16 residues. Trimming stripped 5 bases from V and 0 bases from J, with 16 bases between. Germline V gene sequence: CDR1 SNHLY, CDR2 FYNNEI. The CDR3 coding sequence is TGTGCCAGCAGTCCACCTTACCAGTCAGCTAACTATGGCTACACCTTC. Translated, it gives CASSPPYQSANYGYTF.

This clonotype showed up just once. The chain joins TRBV28 to TRBJ2-7, with D maybe TRBD2 (6 bases). This CDR3 region has 16 residues. Trimming shortened V by 2 bases and J by 2 bases, and 16 bases separated the two germline ends. Germline V gene lookup returns CDR1 MDHEN and CDR2 SYDVKM. CDR3 amino acids: CASSLTGSPAPYEQYF. Written as DNA, the CDR3 is TGTGCCAGCAGTTTAACCGGGAGCCCAGCCCCCTACGAGCAGTACTTC. Looking up the rest from reference TRBV28 and TRBJ2-7 gives the full variable domain: DVKVTQSSRYLVKRTGEKVFLECVQDMDHENMFWYRQDPGLGLRLIYFSYDVKMKEKGDIPEGYSVSREKKERFSLILESASTNQTSMYLCASSLTGSPAPYEQYFGPGTRLTVT.

The V call is TRBV6-5, the J call TRBJ2-1, with D unresolved. This CDR3 comprises 12 residues. V was shortened by 7 bases and J by 2 bases, with 6 bases between the two germline ends. Germline CDR1 and CDR2: MNHEY and SVGAGI. In DNA, the CDR3 is TGTGCCAGCAAGAGCCCCTACAATGAGCAGTTCTTC. As protein: CASKSPYNEQFF.

The J gene is TRBJ2-5, the V gene TRBV7-8, with TRBD1 as a possible D gene (5 bases). TRBJ2-1 explains the end of the DNA better; the J call may be wrong. Per the germline V gene, CDR1 is SGHVS and CDR2 is FQNEAQ. The CDR3 consists of 15 residues. In DNA form, the CDR3 reads TGTGCCAGCAGCTTAGAGTCAGGGTGGTATTTTGAGCAGTTCTTC. It yields the protein CASSLESGWYFEQFF.